This TCR beta chain was identified during a study of T cells after yellow fever vaccination. Germline assignment: CDR1 LGHNA and CDR2 YSLEER. There are 12 residues in the CDR3. With 2 bases removed from V and 6 bases from J, the gap between germline ends came to 6 bases. Study-level points and caveats: When the response was secondary, it was weaker but reached its peak faster, day 5 versus 15.

Many counts were recorded for this clonotype. From the 5' RACE reads, TCRdb called clonotypes with MiXCR, one entry per CDR3 protein. There are 25,000 to 30,000 distinct CDR3 sequences in the sample; roughly 4.5% occur only once, and less than 50% lies in the top ten. This TCR was recovered from a man younger than 35 who received the YFV17D yellow fever vaccine. V and J are TRBV4-3 and TRBJ2-3; tentative D call: TRBD1 (5 bases). The sample in question was PBMCs, either bulk or a sorted T-cell subset (CD4+, CD8+, memory, or dextramer-sorted; not recorded which), obtained on the day of the yellow fever booster vaccination. CDR3 in DNA: TGCGCCAGCAGCCAAAAGGGGGATACGCAGTATTTT. Amino acids: CASSQKGDTQYF.